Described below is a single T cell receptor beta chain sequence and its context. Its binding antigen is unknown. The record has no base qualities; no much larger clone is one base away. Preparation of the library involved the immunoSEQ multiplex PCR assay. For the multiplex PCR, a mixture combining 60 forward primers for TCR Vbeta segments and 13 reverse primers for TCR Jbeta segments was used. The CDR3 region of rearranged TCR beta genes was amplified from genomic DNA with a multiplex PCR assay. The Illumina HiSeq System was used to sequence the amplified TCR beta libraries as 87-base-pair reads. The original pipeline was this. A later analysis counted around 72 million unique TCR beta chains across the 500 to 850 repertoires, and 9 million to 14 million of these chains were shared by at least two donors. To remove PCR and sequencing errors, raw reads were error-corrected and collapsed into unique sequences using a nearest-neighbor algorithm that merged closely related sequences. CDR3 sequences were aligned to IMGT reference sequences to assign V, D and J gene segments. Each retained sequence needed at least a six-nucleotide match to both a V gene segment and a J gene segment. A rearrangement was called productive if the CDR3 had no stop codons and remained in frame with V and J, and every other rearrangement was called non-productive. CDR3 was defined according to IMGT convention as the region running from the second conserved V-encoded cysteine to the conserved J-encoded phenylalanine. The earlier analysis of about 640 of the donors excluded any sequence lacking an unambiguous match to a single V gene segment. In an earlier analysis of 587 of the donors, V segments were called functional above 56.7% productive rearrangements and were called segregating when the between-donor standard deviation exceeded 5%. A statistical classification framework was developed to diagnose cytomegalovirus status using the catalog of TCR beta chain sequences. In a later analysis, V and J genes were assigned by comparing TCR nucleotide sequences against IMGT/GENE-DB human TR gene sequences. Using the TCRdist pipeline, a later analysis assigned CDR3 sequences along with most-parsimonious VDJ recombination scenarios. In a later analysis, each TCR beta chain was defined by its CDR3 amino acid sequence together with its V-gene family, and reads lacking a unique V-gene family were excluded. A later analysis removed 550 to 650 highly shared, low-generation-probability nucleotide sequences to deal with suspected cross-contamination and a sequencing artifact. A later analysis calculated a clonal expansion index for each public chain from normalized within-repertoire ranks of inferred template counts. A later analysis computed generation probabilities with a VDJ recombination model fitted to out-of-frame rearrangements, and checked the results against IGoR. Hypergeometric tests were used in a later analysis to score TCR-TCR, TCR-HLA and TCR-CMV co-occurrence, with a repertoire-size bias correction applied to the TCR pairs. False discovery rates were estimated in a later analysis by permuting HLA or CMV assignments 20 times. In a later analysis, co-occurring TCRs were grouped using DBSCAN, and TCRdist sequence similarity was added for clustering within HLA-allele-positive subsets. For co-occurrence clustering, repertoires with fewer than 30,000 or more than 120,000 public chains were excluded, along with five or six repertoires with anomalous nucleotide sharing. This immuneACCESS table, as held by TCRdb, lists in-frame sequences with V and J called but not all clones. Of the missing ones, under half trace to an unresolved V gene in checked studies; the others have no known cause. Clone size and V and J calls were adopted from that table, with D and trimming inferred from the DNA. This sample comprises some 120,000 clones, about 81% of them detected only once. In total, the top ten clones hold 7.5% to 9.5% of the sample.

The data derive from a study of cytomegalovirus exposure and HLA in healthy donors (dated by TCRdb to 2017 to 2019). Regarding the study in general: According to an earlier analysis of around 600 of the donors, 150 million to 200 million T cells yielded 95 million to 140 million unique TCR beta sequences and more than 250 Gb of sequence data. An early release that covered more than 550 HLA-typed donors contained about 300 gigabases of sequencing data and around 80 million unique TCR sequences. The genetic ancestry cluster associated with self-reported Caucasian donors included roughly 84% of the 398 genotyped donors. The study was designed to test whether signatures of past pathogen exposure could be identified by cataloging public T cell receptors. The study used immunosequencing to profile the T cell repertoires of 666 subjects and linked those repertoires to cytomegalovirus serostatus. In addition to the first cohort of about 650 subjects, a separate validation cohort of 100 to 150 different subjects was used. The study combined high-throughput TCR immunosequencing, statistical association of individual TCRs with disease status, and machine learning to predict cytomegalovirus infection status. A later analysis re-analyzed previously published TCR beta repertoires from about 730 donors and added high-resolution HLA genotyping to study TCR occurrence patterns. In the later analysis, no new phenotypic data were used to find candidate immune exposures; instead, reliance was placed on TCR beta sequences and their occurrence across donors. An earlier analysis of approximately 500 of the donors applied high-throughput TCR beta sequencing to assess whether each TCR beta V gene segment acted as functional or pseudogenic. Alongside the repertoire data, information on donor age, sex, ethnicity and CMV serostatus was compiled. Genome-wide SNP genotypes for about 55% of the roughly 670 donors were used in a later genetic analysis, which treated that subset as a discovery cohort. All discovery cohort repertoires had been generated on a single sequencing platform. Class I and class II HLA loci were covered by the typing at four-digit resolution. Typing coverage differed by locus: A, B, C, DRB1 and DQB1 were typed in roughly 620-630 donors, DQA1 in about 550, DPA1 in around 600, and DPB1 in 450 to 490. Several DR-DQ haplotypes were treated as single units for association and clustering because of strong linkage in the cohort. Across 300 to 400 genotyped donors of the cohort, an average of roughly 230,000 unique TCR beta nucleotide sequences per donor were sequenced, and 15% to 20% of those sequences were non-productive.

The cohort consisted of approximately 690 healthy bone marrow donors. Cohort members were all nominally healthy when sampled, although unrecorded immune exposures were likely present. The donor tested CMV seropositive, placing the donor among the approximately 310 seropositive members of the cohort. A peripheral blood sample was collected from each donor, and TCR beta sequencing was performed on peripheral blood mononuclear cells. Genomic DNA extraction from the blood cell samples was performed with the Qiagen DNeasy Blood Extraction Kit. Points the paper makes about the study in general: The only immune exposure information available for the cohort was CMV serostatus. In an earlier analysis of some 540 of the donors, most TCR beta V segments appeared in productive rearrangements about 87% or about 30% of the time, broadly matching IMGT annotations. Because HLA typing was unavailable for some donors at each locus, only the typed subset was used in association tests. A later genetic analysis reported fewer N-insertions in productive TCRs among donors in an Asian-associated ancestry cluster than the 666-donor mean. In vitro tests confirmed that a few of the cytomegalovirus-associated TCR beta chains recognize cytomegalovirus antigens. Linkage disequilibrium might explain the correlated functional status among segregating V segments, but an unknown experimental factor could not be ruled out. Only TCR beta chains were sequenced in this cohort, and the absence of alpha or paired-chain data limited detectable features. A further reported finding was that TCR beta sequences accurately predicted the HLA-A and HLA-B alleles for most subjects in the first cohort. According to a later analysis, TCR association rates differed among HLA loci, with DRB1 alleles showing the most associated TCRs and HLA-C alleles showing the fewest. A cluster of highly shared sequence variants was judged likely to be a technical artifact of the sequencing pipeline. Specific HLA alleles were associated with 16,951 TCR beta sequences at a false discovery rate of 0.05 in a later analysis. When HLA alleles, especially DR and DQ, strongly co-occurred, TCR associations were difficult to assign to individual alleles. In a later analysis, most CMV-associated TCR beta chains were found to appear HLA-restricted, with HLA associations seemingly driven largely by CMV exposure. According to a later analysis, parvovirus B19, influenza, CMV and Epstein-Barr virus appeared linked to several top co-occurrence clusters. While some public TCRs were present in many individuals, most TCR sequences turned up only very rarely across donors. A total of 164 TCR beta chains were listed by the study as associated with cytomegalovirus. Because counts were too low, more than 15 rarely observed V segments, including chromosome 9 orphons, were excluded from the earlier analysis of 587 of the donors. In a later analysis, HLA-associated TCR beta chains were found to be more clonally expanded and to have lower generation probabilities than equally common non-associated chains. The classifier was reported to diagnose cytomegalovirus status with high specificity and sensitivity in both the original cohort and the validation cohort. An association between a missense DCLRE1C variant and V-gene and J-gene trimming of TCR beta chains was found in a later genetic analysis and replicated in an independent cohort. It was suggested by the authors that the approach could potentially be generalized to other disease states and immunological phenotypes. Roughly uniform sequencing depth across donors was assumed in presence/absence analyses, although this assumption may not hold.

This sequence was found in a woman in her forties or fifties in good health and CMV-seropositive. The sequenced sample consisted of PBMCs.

CDR3 sequence: CAISGTSGGASGDTQYF. In nucleotides, the sequence is TGTGCCATCAGCGGGACTAGCGGGGGGGCATCGGGAGATACGCAGTATTTT. The chain links TRBV10-3 with TRBJ2-3; the junction holds 16 bases that match TRBD2. CDR1 and CDR2 were assigned from the germline V gene as ENHRY and SYGVKD. Trimming takes 6 bases off V and 5 bases off J; junction bases not matched to a gene: 8. The CDR3 measures 17 amino acids from cysteine to phenylalanine. The retained sequence is limited to the CDR3, 51 bases, with the frame set at the first base.